This TCR beta chain was sequenced for a study of blood T cell repertoires in COVID-19. Background on the study: Sites in the United States, Italy and Spain provided acute and convalescent COVID-19 samples. T cells, B-cell-depleted T cells, or PBMCs supplied cDNA or gDNA.

CDR1 is SGHRS and CDR2 is YFSETQ in the germline V gene. The V end lost 5 bases, the J end lost 1 base, and 12 bases lay between the germline ends. The CDR3 consists of 14 residues. Original methodology: For nucleated cells, counts were estimated from reference gene primer amplification. The protocol was immunoSEQ multiplex PCR, while the TCRdb copy is restricted to in-frame clones and leaves out a portion. The V and J calls and clone size were taken over from that table, and D and trimming were inferred from the DNA. Among just over 200,000 clones listed, about three quarters were seen once. This chain links TRBV5-1 with TRBJ2-5, with D tentatively TRBD2 (6 bases). Source material: peripheral blood. The TCR comes from a woman aged 65 to 85 with acute or convalescent COVID-19. CDR3 protein: CASRLGGTQETQYF. The DNA of the CDR3 is TGCGCCAGCAGACTGGGCGGGACCCAAGAGACCCAGTACTTC. The variable domain in full, completed from reference TRBV5-1 and TRBJ2-5, reads KAGVTQTPRYLIKTRGQQVTLSCSPISGHRSVSWYQQTPGQGLQFLFEYFSETQRNKGNFPGRFSGRQFSNSRSEMNVSTLELGDSALYLCASRLGGTQETQYFGPGTRLLVL.